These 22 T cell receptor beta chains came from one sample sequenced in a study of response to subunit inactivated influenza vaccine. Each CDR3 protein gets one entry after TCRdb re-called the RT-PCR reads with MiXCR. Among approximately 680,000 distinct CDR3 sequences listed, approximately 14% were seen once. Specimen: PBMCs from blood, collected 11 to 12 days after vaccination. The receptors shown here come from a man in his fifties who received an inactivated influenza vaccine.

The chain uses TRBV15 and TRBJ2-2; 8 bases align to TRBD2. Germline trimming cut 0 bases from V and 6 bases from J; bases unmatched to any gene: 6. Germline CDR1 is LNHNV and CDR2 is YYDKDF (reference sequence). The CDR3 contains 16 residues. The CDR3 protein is CATSRDLVAGSGELFF. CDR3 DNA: TGTGCCACCAGCAGAGATTTGGTAGCGGGGTCCGGGGAGCTGTTTTTT.

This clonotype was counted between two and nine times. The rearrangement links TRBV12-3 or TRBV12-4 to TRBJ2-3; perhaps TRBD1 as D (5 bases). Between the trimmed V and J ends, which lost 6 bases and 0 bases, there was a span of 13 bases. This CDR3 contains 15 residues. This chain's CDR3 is CASRTTGGSTDTQYF. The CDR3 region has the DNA TGTGCCAGCAGGACAACAGGTGGGAGCACAGATACGCAGTATTTT.

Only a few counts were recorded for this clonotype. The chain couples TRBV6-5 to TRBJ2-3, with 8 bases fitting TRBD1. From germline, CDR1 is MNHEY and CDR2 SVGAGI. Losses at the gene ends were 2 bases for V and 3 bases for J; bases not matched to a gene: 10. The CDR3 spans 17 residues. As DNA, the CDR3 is TGTGCCAGCAGTTACACCAGACAGGGGTCCTCGACAGATACGCAGTATTTT. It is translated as CASSYTRQGSSTDTQYF.

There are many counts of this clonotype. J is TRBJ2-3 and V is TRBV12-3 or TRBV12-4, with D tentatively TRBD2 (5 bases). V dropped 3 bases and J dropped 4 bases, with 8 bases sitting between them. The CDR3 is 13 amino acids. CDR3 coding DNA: TGTGCCAGCAGTTTTTCGGGGTCAGATACGCAGTATTTT. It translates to CASSFSGSDTQYF.

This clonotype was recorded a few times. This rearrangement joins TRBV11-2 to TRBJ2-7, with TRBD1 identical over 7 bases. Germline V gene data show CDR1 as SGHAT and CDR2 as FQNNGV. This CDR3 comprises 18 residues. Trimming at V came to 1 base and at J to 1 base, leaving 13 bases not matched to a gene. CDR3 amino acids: CASSLVAKRDRESYEQYF. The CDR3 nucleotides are TGTGCCAGCAGCTTAGTGGCCAAACGCGACAGGGAGTCCTACGAGCAGTACTTC.

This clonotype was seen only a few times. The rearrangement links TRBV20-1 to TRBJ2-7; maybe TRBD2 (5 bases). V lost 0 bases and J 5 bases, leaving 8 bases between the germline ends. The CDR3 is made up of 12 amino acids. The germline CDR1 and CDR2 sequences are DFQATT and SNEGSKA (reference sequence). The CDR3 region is CSARDLGDEQYF. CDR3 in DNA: TGCAGTGCTAGAGATCTCGGGGACGAGCAGTACTTC.

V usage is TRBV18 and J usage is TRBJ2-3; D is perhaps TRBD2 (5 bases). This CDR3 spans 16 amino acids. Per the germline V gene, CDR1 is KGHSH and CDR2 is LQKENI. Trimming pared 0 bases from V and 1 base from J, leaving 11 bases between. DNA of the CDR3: TGTGCCAGCTCACCACCGTTGGGAGCGGGCACAGATACGCAGTATTTT. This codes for CASSPPLGAGTDTQYF.

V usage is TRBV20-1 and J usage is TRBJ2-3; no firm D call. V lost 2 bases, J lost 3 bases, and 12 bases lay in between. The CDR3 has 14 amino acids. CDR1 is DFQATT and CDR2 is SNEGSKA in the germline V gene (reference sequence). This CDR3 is CSARKGSATDTQYF. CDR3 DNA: TGCAGTGCTAGAAAGGGTTCAGCTACAGATACGCAGTATTTT.

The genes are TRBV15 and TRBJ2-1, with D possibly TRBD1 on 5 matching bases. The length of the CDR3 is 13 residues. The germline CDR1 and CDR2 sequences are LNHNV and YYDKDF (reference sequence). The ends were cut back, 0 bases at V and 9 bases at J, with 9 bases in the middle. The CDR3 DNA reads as TGTGCCACCAGCAGAGACCAGGGCGGTGAGCAGTTCTTC. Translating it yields CATSRDQGGEQFF.

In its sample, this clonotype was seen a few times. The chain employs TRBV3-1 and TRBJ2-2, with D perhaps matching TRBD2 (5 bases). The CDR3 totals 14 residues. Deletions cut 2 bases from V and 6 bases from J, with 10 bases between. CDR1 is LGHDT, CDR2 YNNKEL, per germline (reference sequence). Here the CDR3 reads CASSQSRRAGELFF. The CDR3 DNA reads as TGTGCCAGCAGCCAATCCCGGCGGGCCGGGGAGCTGTTTTTT. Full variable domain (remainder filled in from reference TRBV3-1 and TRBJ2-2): DTAVSQTPKYLVTQMGNDKSIKCEQNLGHDTMYWYKQDSKKFLKIMFSYNNKELIINETVPNRFSPKSPDKAHLNLHINSLELGDSAVYFCASSQSRRAGELFFGEGSRLTVL.

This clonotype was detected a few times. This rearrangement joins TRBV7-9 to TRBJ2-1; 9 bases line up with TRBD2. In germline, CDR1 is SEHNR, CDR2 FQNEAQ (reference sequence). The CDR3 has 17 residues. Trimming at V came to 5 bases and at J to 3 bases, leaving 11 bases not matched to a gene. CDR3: CASSGPDIAGDYNEQFF. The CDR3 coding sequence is TGTGCCAGCAGCGGACCCGATATAGCGGGAGACTACAATGAGCAGTTCTTC.

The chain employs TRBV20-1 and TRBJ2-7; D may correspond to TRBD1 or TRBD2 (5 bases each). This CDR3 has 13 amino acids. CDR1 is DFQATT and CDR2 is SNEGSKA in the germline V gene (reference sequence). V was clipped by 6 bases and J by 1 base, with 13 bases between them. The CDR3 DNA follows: TGCAGTGCGCCGGGACGTGGATCCTACGAGCAGTACTTC. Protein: CSAPGRGSYEQYF.

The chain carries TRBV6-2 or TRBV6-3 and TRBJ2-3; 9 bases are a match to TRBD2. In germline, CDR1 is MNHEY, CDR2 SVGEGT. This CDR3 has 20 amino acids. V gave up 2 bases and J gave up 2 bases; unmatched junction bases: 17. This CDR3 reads CASSYRAPRRGGAFTDTQYF. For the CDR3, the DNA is TGTGCCAGCAGTTACCGCGCCCCCCGGCGGGGGGGCGCCTTCACAGATACGCAGTATTTT.

The CDR3 loop reads CSARDRAVRSNQPQHF. In DNA form, the CDR3 reads TGCAGTGCTAGAGATCGGGCAGTAAGGAGCAATCAGCCCCAGCATTTT. The chain recombines TRBV20-1 with TRBJ1-5; no clear D gene. The V end was cut by 0 bases, the J end by 1 base, with 13 bases between. The CDR3 sequence is 16 residues long. Germline-derived CDR1 and CDR2 are DFQATT and SNEGSKA (reference sequence).

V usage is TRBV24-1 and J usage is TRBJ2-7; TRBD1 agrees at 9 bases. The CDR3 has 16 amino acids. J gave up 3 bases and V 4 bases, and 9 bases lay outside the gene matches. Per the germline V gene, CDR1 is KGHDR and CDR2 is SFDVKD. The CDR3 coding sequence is TGTGCCACCAGTGACACCCGGGACAGGGCGTTCTACGAGCAGTACTTC. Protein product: CATSDTRDRAFYEQYF.

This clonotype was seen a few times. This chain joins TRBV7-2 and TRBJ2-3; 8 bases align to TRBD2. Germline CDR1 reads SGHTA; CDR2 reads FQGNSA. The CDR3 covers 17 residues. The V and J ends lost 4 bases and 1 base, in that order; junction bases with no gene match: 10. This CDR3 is CASSSRGGGSGTDTQYF. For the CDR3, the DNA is TGTGCCAGCAGCTCCCGGGGGGGCGGGAGTGGCACAGATACGCAGTATTTT. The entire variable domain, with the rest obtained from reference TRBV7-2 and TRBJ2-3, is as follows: GAGVSQSPSNKVTEKGKDVELRCDPISGHTALYWYRQSLGQGLEFLIYFQGNSAPDKSGLPSDRFSAERTGGSVSTLTIQRTQQEDSAVYLCASSSRGGGSGTDTQYFGPGTRLTVL.

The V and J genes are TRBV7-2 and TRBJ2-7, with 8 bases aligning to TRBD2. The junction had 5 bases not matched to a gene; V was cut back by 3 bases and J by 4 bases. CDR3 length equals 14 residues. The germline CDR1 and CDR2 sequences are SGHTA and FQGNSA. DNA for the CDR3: TGTGCCAGCAGCTTCAAAGCGGGAGATTACGAGCAGTACTTC. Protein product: CASSFKAGDYEQYF.

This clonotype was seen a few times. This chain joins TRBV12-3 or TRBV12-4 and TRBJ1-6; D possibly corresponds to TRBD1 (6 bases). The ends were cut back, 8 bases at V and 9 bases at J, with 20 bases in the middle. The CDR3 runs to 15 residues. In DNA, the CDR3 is TGTGCCAGCGCCACAGAGGGACACCGTACTTCACCCCTCCACTTT. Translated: CASATEGHRTSPLHF.

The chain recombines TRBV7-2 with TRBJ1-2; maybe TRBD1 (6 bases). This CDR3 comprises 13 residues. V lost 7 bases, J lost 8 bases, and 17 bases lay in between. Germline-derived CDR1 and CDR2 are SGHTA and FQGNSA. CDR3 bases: TGTGCCAGCACCCCGACAGGAGGTGGCGGCTACACCTTC. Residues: CASTPTGGGGYTF.

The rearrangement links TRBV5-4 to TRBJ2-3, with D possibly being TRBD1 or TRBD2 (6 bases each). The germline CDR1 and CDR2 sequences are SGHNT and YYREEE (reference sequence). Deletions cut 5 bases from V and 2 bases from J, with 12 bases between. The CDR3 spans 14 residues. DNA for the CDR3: TGTGCCAGCAGGGCTGCGGGACACACAGATACGCAGTATTTT. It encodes CASRAAGHTDTQYF.

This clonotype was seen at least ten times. The CDR3 is CASTQIGEGSYNEQFF. For the CDR3, the DNA is TGTGCCAGCACCCAAATCGGGGAGGGCTCCTACAATGAGCAGTTCTTC. V is TRBV7-2 and J is TRBJ2-1; 7 bases are shared with TRBD2. The CDR3 spans 16 residues. Trimming took 7 bases from V and 0 from J; bases not matched to a gene: 9. CDR1 and CDR2 (germline): SGHTA, FQGNSA.

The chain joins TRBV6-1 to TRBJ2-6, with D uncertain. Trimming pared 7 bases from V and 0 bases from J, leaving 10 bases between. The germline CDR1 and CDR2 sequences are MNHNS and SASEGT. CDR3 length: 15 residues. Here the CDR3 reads CASKNPVSGANVLTF. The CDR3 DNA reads TGTGCCAGCAAAAACCCAGTCTCTGGGGCCAACGTCCTGACTTTC.